One TCR beta chain is described in this entry. V was pared by 0 bases and J by 5 bases, with 19 bases between. The CDR3 is 18 residues long. The germline V gene encodes CDR1 LGHDT and CDR2 YNNKEL (reference sequence). This sample is part of a study of blood T cell repertoires in COVID-19. Some clones are missing from TCRdb's copy, which holds only in-frame ones; the method was immunoSEQ multiplex PCR. The sample lists roughly 300,000 clones; 88% were seen once. V and J are TRBV3-1 (or the pseudogene TRBV3-2) and TRBJ2-2, with D possibly matching TRBD2 (6 bases). Sequences were obtained from peripheral blood. The source of this sequence is a young man with active or convalescent COVID-19. CDR3 region: CASSQEILVRGGTGELFF. CDR3 in DNA: TGTGCCAGCAGCCAAGAGATATTGGTCCGGGGAGGTACCGGGGAGCTGTTTTTT.